This T cell receptor beta chain was recorded in a study of blood T cell repertoires in COVID-19. About the study: The samples span acute and convalescent COVID-19 from the United States, Italy and Spain. T cells, B-cell-depleted T cells, or PBMCs provided the cDNA or gDNA that served as material.

Original handling: Reference gene primer amplification gave estimated nucleated cell counts. Profiled with immunoSEQ multiplex PCR; TCRdb holds only in-frame clones, not every one. For V, J and clone size, that table is used; D and trimming come from the DNA. The data hold 130,000 to 150,000 clones, with approximately 87% observed a single time. The CDR3 loop spans 14 amino acids. The ends were cut back, 0 bases at V and 5 bases at J, with 5 bases in the middle. CDR1 MNHEY and CDR2 SVGAGI come from the germline V gene. The J gene is TRBJ1-6, the V gene TRBV6-5, with D uncertain. The clonotype originates from a woman aged 25-40 years with acute COVID-19. Sequencing was done on a sample of PBMCs or T cells enriched from blood (not recorded which). The CDR3 DNA is TGTGCCAGCAGTTACTCGCCAGATAATTCACCCCTCCACTTT. Its translation is CASSYSPDNSPLHF.